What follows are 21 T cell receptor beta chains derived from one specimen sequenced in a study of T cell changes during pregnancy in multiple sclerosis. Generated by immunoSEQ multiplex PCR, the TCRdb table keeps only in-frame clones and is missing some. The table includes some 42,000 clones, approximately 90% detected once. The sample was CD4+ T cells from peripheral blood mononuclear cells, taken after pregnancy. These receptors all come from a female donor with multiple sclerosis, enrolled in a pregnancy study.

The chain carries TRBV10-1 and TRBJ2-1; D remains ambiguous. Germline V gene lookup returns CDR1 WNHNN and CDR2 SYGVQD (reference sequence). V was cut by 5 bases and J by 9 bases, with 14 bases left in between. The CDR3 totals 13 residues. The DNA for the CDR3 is TGCGCCAGCAGTACCTTCGGAGCGAGTGAGCAGTTCTTC. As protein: CASSTFGASEQFF.

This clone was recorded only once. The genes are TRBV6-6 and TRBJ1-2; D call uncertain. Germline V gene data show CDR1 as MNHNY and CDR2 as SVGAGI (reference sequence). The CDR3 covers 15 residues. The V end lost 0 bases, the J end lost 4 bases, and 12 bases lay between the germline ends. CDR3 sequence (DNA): TGTGCCAGCAGTTACTCGGGAGGAGCAGGCTATGGCTACACCTTC. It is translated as CASSYSGGAGYGYTF.

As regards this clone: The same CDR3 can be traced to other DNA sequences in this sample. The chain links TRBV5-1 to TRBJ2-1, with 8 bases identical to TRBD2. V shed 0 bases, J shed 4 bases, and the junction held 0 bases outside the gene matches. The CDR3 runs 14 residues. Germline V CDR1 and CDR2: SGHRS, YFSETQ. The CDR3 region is CASSLGLAYNEQFF. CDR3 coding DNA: TGCGCCAGCAGCTTGGGACTAGCGTACAATGAGCAGTTCTTC.

CDR3 sequence: CASSPAGEGGSYGYTF. The DNA of the CDR3 is TGTGCCAGCAGCCCGGCCGGGGAGGGAGGAAGCTATGGCTACACCTTC. The J gene is TRBJ1-2, the V gene TRBV4-2; D is unresolved. The CDR3 contains 16 residues. Germline CDR1 reads LGHNA; CDR2 reads YNFKEQ. With 4 bases removed from V and 4 bases from J, the gap between germline ends came to 19 bases.

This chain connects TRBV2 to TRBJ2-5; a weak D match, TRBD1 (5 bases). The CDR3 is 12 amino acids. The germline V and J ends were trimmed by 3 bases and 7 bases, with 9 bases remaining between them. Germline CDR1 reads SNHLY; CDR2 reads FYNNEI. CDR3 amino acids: CASSDRVGTQYF. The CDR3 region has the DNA TGTGCCAGCAGTGACAGGGTGGGGACCCAGTACTTC.

The CDR3 is CAWSLPRGKHTF. CDR3 nucleotides: TGTGCCTGGAGTCTTCCCCGGGGGAAACACACCTTC. The V gene is TRBV30, the J gene TRBJ1-2; D possibly corresponds to TRBD1 (5 bases). The CDR3 contains 12 residues. V was trimmed by 2 bases and J by 12 bases, leaving 16 bases between them. CDR1 is GTSNPN, CDR2 SVGIG, per germline (reference sequence).

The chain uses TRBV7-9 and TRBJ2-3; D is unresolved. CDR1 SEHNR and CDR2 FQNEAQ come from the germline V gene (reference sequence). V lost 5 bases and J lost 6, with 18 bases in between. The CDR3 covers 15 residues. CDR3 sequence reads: CASSPHPLATDTQYF. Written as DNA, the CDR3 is TGTGCCAGCAGCCCCCACCCCTTAGCAACCGATACGCAGTATTTT.

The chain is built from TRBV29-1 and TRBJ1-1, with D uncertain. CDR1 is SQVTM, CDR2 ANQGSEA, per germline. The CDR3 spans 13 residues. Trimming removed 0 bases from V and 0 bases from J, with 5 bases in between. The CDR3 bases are TGCAGCGTTGAAGAACAGTTGAACACTGAAGCTTTCTTT. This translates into CSVEEQLNTEAFF.

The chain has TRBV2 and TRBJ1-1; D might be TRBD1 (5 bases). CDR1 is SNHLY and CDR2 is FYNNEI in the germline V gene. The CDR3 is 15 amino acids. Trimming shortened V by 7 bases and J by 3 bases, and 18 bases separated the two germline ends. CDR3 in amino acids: CASNLMGTPYTEAFF. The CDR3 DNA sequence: TGTGCCAGCAACCTGATGGGGACTCCTTACACTGAAGCTTTCTTT.

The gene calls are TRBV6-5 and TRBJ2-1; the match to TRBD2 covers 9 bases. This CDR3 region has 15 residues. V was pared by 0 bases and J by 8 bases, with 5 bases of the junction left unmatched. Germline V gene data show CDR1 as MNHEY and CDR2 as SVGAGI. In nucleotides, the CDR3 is TGTGCCAGCAGTTACTCGGCGGGGGGGGCGGATGAGCAGTTCTTC. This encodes CASSYSAGGADEQFF.

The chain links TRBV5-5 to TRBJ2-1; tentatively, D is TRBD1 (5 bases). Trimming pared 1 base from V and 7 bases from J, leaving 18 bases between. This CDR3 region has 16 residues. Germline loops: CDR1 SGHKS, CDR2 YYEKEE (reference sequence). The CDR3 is CASSLRLGRGHNEQFF. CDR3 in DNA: TGTGCCAGCAGCTTGAGGCTCGGTCGCGGACATAATGAGCAGTTCTTC. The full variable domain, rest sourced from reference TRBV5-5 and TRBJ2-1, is DAGVTQSPTHLIKTRGQQVTLRCSPISGHKSVSWYQQVLGQGPQFIFQYYEKEERGRGNFPDRFSARQFPNYSSELNVNALLLGDSALYLCASSLRLGRGHNEQFFGPGTRLTVL.

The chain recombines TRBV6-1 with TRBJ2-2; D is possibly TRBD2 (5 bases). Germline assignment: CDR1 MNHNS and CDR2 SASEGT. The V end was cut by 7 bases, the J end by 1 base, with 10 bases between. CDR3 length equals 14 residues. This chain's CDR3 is CASTLGVNTGELFF. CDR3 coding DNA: TGTGCCAGCACCTTGGGAGTGAACACCGGGGAGCTGTTTTTT.

CDR3 DNA sequence: TGTGCCAGCAGCTGGACAGTTAATCTCGGGTATGGCTACACCTTC. Amino acids: CASSWTVNLGYGYTF. The chain carries TRBV7-2 and TRBJ1-2, with D possibly matching TRBD1 (6 bases). V lost 4 bases to trimming and J lost 5 bases, with 17 bases between them. This CDR3 has 15 residues. Looked up from germline, CDR1 is SGHTA and CDR2 is FQGNSA. The full variable domain, with the rest looked up from reference TRBV7-2 and TRBJ1-2, is GAGVSQSPSNKVTEKGKDVELRCDPISGHTALYWYRQSLGQGLEFLIYFQGNSAPDKSGLPSDRFSAERTGGSVSTLTIQRTQQEDSAVYLCASSWTVNLGYGYTFGSGTRLTVV.

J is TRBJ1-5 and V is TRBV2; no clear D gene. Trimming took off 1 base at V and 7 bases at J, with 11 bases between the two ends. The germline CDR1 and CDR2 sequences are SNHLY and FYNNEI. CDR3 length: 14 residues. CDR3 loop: CASSEGRSGQPQHF. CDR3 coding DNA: TGTGCCAGCAGTGAAGGCAGGTCCGGACAGCCCCAGCATTTT.

CDR3: CASSEQGRNTIYF. The CDR3 bases are TGTGCCAGCAGTGAACAGGGTCGAAACACCATATATTTT. This chain joins TRBV6-1 and TRBJ1-3; TRBD1 might be the D (5 bases). Germline V CDR1 and CDR2: MNHNS, SASEGT. The V end was cut by 2 bases, the J end by 5 bases, with 7 bases between. This CDR3 has 13 residues.

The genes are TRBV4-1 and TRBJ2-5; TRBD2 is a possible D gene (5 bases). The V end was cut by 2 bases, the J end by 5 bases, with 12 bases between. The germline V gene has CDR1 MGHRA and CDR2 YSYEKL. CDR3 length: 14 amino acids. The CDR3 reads CASSQPTVAETQYF. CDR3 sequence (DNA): TGCGCCAGCAGCCAACCGACGGTAGCGGAGACCCAGTACTTC.

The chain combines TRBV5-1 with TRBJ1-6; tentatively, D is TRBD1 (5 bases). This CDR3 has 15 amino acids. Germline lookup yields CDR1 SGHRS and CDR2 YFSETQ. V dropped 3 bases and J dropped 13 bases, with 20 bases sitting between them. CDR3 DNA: TGCGCCAGCAGCTACTTCGGGGGAGCAGACTCTCCCCTCCACTTT. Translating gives CASSYFGGADSPLHF.

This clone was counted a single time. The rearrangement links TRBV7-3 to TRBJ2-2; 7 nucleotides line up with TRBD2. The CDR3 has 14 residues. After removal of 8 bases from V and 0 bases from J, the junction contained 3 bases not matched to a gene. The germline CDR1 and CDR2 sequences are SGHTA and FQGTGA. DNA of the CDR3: TGTGCCAGCTCGACTAGCCCGAACACCGGGGAGCTGTTTTTT. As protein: CASSTSPNTGELFF.

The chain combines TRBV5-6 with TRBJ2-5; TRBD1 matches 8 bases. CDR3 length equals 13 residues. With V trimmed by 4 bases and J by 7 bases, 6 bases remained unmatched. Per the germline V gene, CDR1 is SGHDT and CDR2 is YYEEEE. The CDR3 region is CASSTRTGRTQYF. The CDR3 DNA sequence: TGTGCCAGCAGCACCCGGACAGGGAGGACCCAGTACTTC.

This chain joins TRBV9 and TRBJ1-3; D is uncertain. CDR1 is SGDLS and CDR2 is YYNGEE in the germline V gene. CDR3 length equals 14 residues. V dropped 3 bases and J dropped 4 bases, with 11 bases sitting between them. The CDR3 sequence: CASSDRRSGNTIYF. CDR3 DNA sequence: TGTGCCAGCAGCGACCGGCGGTCAGGAAACACCATATATTTT.

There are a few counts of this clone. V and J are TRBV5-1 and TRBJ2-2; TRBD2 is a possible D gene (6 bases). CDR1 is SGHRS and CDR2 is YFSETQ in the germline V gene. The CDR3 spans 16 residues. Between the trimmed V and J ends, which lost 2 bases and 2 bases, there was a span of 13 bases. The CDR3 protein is CASSFLPGGNTGELFF. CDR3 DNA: TGCGCCAGCAGCTTTTTACCCGGGGGTAACACCGGGGAGCTGTTTTTT.